A selection of T cell receptor beta chains follows, all from one sample in a study of post-analysis software for immune sequencing data. TCRdb fed the PCR reads into MiXCR, producing one record per CDR3 protein. The sample records approximately 360,000 distinct CDR3 sequences, roughly 30% being singletons. Sequencing was carried out using blood. The receptors derive from a girl aged 5-17 years with multiple sclerosis. CDR3s include the opening cysteine and the closing phenylalanine or tryptophan. Fields, in order: CDR3 DNA, CDR3 protein, D gene, clone size, J gene, V gene. D genes are given only for firm matches. Clone size appears in some rows only: once, few, many, or a class for an expanded clone.

TGCGCCAGCAGCCAAGTTCTAGCGGGGGGCGGCGAGACCCAGTACTTC CASSQVLAGGGETQYF TRBD2 few TRBJ2-5 TRBV4-1
TGCAGCGTCGACCCCGGACAGTATGGCTACACCTTC CSVDPGQYGYTF - - TRBJ1-2 TRBV29-1
TGCGCCAGCAGCTTACCATTCTCCTCTGGGGCCAACGTCCTGACTTTC CASSLPFSSGANVLTF - many TRBJ2-6 TRBV5-1
TGTGCCAGCAGCGTAGAGGGGACAGACTACAATGAGCAGTACTTC CASSVEGTDYNEQYF TRBD1 once TRBJ2-7 TRBV9
TGTGCCACCCTTGGGACAGGGAGCTACGAGCAGTACTTC CATLGTGSYEQYF TRBD1 few TRBJ2-7 TRBV6-6
TGCAGTGCCCCGACCAGGGCAGATACGCAGTATTTT CSAPTRADTQYF - few TRBJ2-3 TRBV20-1
TGTGCCAGCCTCCCGGGTCTAGGCAATCAGCCCCAGCATTTT CASLPGLGNQPQHF - - TRBJ1-5 TRBV28
TGCGCCAGCAGCCTGACTAGCGGGGGCCTCTACCACGAGCAGTACTTC CASSLTSGGLYHEQYF TRBD2 few TRBJ2-7 TRBV5-1
TGTGTCAGCAGTTCGGACAGGGGGCTTCTGGAAGCTTTCTTT CVSSSDRGLLEAFF TRBD1 - TRBJ1-1 TRBV4-2
TGCGCCAGCAGCTATGGACAGGCTCAAGAGACCCAGTACTTC CASSYGQAQETQYF TRBD1 - TRBJ2-5 TRBV5-1
TGCGCCAGCAGCTGGCTAGCGGGGGGGCTCTCCTACGAGCAGTACTTC CASSWLAGGLSYEQYF TRBD2 many TRBJ2-7 TRBV5-1
TGTGCCAGCAGCCCCGACCTCGGCGGAGAGACCCAGTACTTC CASSPDLGGETQYF - - TRBJ2-5 TRBV11-1
TGCGCCAGCAGCCAAGGGTCCGGGAACACCGGGGAGCTGTTTTTT CASSQGSGNTGELFF - few TRBJ2-2 TRBV4-1
TGTGCCAGCAGCCAAGAGGTGGCAACTAATGAAAAACTGTTTTTT CASSQEVATNEKLFF - - TRBJ1-4 TRBV4-2
TGCGCCAGCCAAGGGACTAGCGTTTACGAGCAGTACTTC CASQGTSVYEQYF TRBD2 - TRBJ2-7 TRBV5-1
TGTGCCAGCAGTTTATCAAGGCAGAATCCCAATGAGCAGTTCTTC CASSLSRQNPNEQFF - - TRBJ2-1 TRBV27
TGCAGTGCTAGAGATACTACTGGAAACACCATATATTTT CSARDTTGNTIYF - - TRBJ1-3 TRBV20-1
TGTGCCAGCATTCTCCGGGGCACTCGAGAGCAGTTCTTC CASILRGTREQFF - few TRBJ2-1 TRBV6-1
TGTGCCAGCAGCTTATCCACAGGGGCGACCTACGAGCAGTACTTC CASSLSTGATYEQYF TRBD1 - TRBJ2-7 TRBV7-9
TGTGCCAGCAGCCCATCGGTAGGGGCCAACGTCCCGACTTTC CASSPSVGANVPTF - - TRBJ2-6 TRBV3-1
TGTGCCAGCAGCCCTCTCGGACAGGGAGGCTACGAGCAGTACTTC CASSPLGQGGYEQYF TRBD1 - TRBJ2-7 TRBV3-1
TGTGCCAGCAGTATAGCGGGGGAGCCCACAGATACGCAGTTCTTC CASSIAGEPTDTQFF TRBD2 - TRBJ2-1 TRBV12-3/TRBV12-4
TGTGCCAGCAGTTTTAGGGGACAGGGGTTAATGGAGCAGTACTTC CASSFRGQGLMEQYF TRBD1 - TRBJ2-5 TRBV12-3/TRBV12-4
TGCGCCAGCAGCCAGGACAGGGGCAACCGCTATGGCTACACCTTC CASSQDRGNRYGYTF TRBD1 - TRBJ1-2 TRBV5-1